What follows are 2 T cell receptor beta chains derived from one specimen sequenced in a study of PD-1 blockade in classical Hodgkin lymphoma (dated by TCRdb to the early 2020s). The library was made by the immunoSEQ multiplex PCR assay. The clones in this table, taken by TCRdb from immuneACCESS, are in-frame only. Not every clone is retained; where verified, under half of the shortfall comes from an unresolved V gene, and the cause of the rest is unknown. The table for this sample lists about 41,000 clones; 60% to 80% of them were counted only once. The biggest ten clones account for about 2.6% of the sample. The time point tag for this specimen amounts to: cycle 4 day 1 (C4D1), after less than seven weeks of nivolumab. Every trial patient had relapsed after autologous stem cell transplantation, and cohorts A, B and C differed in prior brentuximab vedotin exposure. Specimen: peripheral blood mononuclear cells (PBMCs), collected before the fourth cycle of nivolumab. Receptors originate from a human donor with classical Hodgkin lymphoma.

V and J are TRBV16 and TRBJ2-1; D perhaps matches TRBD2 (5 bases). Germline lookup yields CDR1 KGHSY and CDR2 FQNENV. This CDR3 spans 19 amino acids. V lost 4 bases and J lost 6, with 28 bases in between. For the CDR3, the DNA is TGTGCCAGCAGCCCAATAGTGGGGAGACATCAGACCCGGGGCAATGAGCAGTTCTTC. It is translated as CASSPIVGRHQTRGNEQFF.

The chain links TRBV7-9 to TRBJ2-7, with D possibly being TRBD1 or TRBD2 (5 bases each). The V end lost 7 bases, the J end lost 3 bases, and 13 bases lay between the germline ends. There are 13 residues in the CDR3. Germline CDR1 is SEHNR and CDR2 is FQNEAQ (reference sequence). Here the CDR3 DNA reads TGTGCCAGCACCCCCCGGGGCCACTACGAGCAGTACTTC. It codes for CASTPRGHYEQYF.